The 13 T cell receptor beta chains in this list originate from one sample, sequenced in a study of blood T cell repertoires in COVID-19. Method: immunoSEQ multiplex PCR; TCRdb's copy keeps in-frame clones and lacks some. The table includes some 340,000 clones, about 90% detected once. The specimen was PBMCs or T cells enriched from blood (not recorded which). All receptors derive from a woman aged 30 to 39 who had recovered from COVID-19.

This chain links TRBV7-3 with TRBJ1-1, with D possibly TRBD1 on 6 matching bases. V lost 0 bases and J 4 bases, leaving 18 bases between the germline ends. Germline CDR1 SGHTA, CDR2 FQGTGA. The CDR3 has 17 residues. The CDR3 here is CASSLTPKGGASTEAFF. The DNA for the CDR3 is TGTGCCAGCAGCTTAACGCCCAAGGGGGGGGCGAGCACTGAAGCTTTCTTT.

V and J are TRBV19 and TRBJ2-7; 9 nucleotides agree with TRBD2. V was clipped by 1 base and J by 0 bases; unmatched bases: 7. The germline gives CDR1 LNHDA, CDR2 SQIVND (reference sequence). This CDR3 is 17 amino acids long. CDR3 in amino acids: CASSIGGERGASYEQYF. In DNA form, the CDR3 reads TGTGCCAGTAGTATAGGAGGAGAGCGGGGGGCCTCCTACGAGCAGTACTTC.

The rearrangement joins TRBV5-1 to TRBJ2-7; TRBD1 might be the D (5 bases). Germline V gene sequence: CDR1 SGHRS, CDR2 YFSETQ. The germline V and J ends were trimmed by 0 bases and 2 bases, with 6 bases remaining between them. This CDR3 comprises 13 residues. The CDR3 spells CASSLGTTYEQYF. The CDR3 nucleotides read TGCGCCAGCAGCTTGGGGACAACCTACGAGCAGTACTTC. Drawing the rest from reference TRBV5-1 and TRBJ2-7, the complete variable domain is KAGVTQTPRYLIKTRGQQVTLSCSPISGHRSVSWYQQTPGQGLQFLFEYFSETQRNKGNFPGRFSGRQFSNSRSEMNVSTLELGDSALYLCASSLGTTYEQYFGPGTRLTVT.

This rearrangement joins TRBV4-1 to TRBJ2-2, with 9 bases lining up with TRBD2. The CDR3 has 18 amino acids. V lost 4 bases to trimming and J lost 6 bases; unmatched junction nucleotides: 15. Per the germline V gene, CDR1 is MGHRA and CDR2 is YSYEKL. The CDR3 DNA follows: TGCGCCAGCAGCCGCCGAGTCCCAGCGGGGGGCCGGGCCGGGGAGCTGTTTTTT. Translation gives CASSRRVPAGGRAGELFF.

In this sample, this clone turned up a few times. J is TRBJ1-6 and V is TRBV6-2 or TRBV6-3, with TRBD1 matching over 9 bases. Germline V CDR1 and CDR2: MNHEY, SVGEGT. After removal of 6 bases from V and 7 bases from J, the junction contained 13 bases not matched to a gene. CDR3 length equals 17 residues. The CDR3 DNA is TGTGCCAGCAGCAAGGACAGGGGCCCTACCCTAAATTCACCCCTCCACTTT. Translating it yields CASSKDRGPTLNSPLHF.

The J gene is TRBJ1-5, the V gene TRBV19; perhaps TRBD1 as D (5 bases). V lost 5 bases to trimming and J lost 4 bases, with 12 bases between them. This CDR3 region has 14 residues. CDR1 and CDR2 from the germline V gene are LNHDA and SQIVND (reference sequence). DNA for the CDR3: TGTGCCAGTAGTCCGACAGCCGCTAATCAGCCCCAGCATTTT. Translated, it gives CASSPTAANQPQHF.

This chain links TRBV4-1 with TRBJ1-3, with 12 bases that match TRBD1. The CDR3 is 20 residues long. Germline values: CDR1 MGHRA, CDR2 YSYEKL. V shed 2 bases and J 0 bases; nucleotides not matched to a gene: 11. For the CDR3, the DNA is TGCGCCAGCAGCCAACGGGACAGGGGGCGCATCCCCGTCTCTGGAAACACCATATATTTT. It specifies CASSQRDRGRIPVSGNTIYF.

V and J are TRBV7-2 and TRBJ2-5, with D tentatively TRBD1 (5 bases). V was cut by 2 bases and J by 1 base, with 14 bases left in between. The CDR3 extends over 16 amino acids. CDR1 SGHTA and CDR2 FQGNSA come from the germline V gene. For the CDR3, the DNA is TGTGCCAGCAGCTTATCTGGATCCCAGGGCCAAGAGACCCAGTACTTC. Its protein is CASSLSGSQGQETQYF.

This CDR3 is CASSLVGGAGTGNTIYF. CDR3 coding DNA: TGTGCCAGCAGCTTAGTTGGGGGGGCAGGGACTGGAAACACCATATATTTT. The chain has TRBV7-2 and TRBJ1-3; TRBD1 might be the D (6 bases). Trimming stripped 1 base from V and 2 bases from J, with 15 bases between. The CDR3 totals 17 residues. Germline V gene data show CDR1 as SGHTA and CDR2 as FQGNSA.

V usage is TRBV5-1 and J usage is TRBJ2-1, with D tentatively TRBD2 (6 bases). Per the germline V gene, CDR1 is SGHRS and CDR2 is YFSETQ. The V gene lost 0 bases and the J gene lost 8 bases, with 24 bases spanning the gap. The CDR3 contains 18 residues. CDR3 nucleotides: TGCGCCAGCAGCTTGGCCGGTCGGGGGTCCTCCTCGAGGGATGAGCAGTTCTTC. Encoded protein: CASSLAGRGSSSRDEQFF. The full variable domain, with the rest looked up from reference TRBV5-1 and TRBJ2-1, is KAGVTQTPRYLIKTRGQQVTLSCSPISGHRSVSWYQQTPGQGLQFLFEYFSETQRNKGNFPGRFSGRQFSNSRSEMNVSTLELGDSALYLCASSLAGRGSSSRDEQFFGPGTRLTVL.

This rearrangement joins TRBV2 to TRBJ1-5, with D unclear. The CDR3 covers 11 residues. Germline assignment: CDR1 SNHLY and CDR2 FYNNEI. V was pared by 3 bases and J by 9 bases, with 6 bases between. The CDR3 nucleotides read TGTGCCAGCAGTGATTCTCGGCCCCAGCATTTT. Amino acids: CASSDSRPQHF.

The chain recombines TRBV18 with TRBJ1-4, with D possibly matching TRBD1 (5 bases). Trimming took off 1 base at V and 7 bases at J, with 13 bases between the two ends. The V gene's germline CDR1 is KGHSH and CDR2 LQKENI. This CDR3 contains 15 residues. In DNA, the CDR3 is TGTGCCAGCTCACCACTGGCAGGGAAGGGTGAAAAACTGTTTTTT. Translation gives CASSPLAGKGEKLFF.

This chain links TRBV28 with TRBJ1-1; D may be TRBD1 (6 bases). This CDR3 is 14 amino acids long. The V gene's germline CDR1 is MDHEN and CDR2 SYDVKM. V gave up 5 bases and J gave up 1 base, with 11 bases separating them. The CDR3: CASSRDTSNTEAFF. Written as DNA, the CDR3 is TGTGCCAGCAGTCGGGACACCTCGAACACTGAAGCTTTCTTT.